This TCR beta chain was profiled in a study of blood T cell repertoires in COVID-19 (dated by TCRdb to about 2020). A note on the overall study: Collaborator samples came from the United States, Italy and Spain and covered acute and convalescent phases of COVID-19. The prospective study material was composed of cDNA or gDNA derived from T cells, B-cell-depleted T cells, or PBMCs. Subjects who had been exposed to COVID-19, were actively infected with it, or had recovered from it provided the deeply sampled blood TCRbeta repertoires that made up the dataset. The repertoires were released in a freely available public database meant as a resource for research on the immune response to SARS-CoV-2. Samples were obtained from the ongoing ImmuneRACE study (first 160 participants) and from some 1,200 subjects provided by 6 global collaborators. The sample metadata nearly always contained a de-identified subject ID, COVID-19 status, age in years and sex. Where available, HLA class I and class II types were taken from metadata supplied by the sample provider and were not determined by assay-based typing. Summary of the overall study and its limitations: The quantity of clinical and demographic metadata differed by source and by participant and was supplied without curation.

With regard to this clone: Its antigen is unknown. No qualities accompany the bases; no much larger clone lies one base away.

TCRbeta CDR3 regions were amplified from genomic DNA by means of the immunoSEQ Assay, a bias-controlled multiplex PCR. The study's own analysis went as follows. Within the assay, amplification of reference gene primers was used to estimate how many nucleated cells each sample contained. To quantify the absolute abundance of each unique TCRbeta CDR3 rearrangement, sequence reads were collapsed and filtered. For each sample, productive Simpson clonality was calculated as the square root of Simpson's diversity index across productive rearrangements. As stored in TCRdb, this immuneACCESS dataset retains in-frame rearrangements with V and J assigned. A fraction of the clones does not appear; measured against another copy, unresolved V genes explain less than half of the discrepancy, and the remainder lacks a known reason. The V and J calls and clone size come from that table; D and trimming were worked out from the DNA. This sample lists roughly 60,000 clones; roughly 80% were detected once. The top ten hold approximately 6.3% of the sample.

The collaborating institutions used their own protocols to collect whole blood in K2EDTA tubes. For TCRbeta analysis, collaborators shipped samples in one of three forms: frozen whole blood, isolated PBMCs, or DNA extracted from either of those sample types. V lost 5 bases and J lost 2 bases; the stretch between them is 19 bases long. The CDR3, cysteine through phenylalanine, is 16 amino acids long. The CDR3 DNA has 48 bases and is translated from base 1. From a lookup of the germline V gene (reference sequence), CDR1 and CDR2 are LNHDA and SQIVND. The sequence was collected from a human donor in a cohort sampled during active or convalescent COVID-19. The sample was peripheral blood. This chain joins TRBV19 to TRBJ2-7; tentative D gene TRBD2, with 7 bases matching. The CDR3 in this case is CASSFTRGAFPYEQYF. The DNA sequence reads TGTGCCAGTAGTTTTACCCGGGGGGCATTCCCCTACGAGCAGTACTTC.